The 31 T cell receptor beta chains listed next were all sequenced from one sample in a study of T-cell reconstitution after alpha-beta-depleted transplantation in children. The TCRbeta library was prepared with unique molecular identifiers. TCRdb re-called the PCR reads through MiXCR, storing one row per CDR3 protein. This repertoire shows 450,000 to 600,000 distinct CDR3 sequences, roughly 18% found once; its top ten account for roughly 3.3%. The specimen was PBMCs from the stem cell graft donor, collected from the stem cell graft. These receptors all come from a human donor who donated a stem cell graft to a child with acute lymphoblastic leukemia.

This clonotype has at least ten counts. The chain is built from TRBV5-1 and TRBJ2-7, with 8 bases identical to TRBD1. The V and J ends lost 4 bases and 6 bases, in that order; junction bases with no gene match: 12. This CDR3 has 15 residues. Germline V gene sequence: CDR1 SGHRS, CDR2 YFSETQ. The CDR3 region has the DNA TGCGCCAGCAGCGTGGCCGGGACAGGACACCCCGAGCAGTACTTC. The encoded protein is CASSVAGTGHPEQYF.

This clonotype occurred once. The chain carries TRBV14 and TRBJ2-1; the match to TRBD2 covers 9 bases. Germline V gives CDR1 SGHDN, CDR2 FVKESK. This CDR3 is 19 amino acids long. V lost 0 bases, J lost 5 bases, and 14 bases stayed unmatched. CDR3 sequence: CASSQEYWSGRTTHNEQFF. CDR3 sequence (DNA): TGTGCCAGCAGCCAAGAGTATTGGAGCGGGAGGACCACTCACAATGAGCAGTTCTTC.

This clonotype was seen a handful of times. The V call is TRBV9, the J call TRBJ2-5; TRBD2 matches at 12 bases. This CDR3 spans 15 amino acids. Germline trimming cut 4 bases from V and 5 bases from J; bases unmatched to any gene: 6. Germline CDR1 is SGDLS and CDR2 is YYNGEE. The CDR3 sequence: CASSPSGRERETQYF. The DNA for the CDR3 is TGTGCCAGCAGCCCTAGCGGGAGGGAGAGGGAGACCCAGTACTTC.

This chain uses TRBV5-1 with TRBJ1-1; TRBD1 is a possible D gene (6 bases). CDR1 is SGHRS, CDR2 YFSETQ, per germline. The CDR3 consists of 17 residues. V was cut by 4 bases and J by 0 bases, with 19 bases left in between. CDR3 nucleotide sequence: TGCGCCAGCAGCCTCCTAGGACAGCCCTCTATGAACACTGAAGCTTTCTTT. Translated: CASSLLGQPSMNTEAFF.

CDR3 protein: CASSLKGKNSPLHF. For the CDR3, the DNA is TGTGCCAGCAGCTTAAAGGGCAAGAATTCACCCCTCCACTTT. J is TRBJ1-6 and V is TRBV7-9; D call uncertain. Germline values: CDR1 SEHNR, CDR2 FQNEAQ (reference sequence). V lost 2 bases and J lost 7, with 9 bases in between. The length of the CDR3 is 14 residues.

Only a few counts were recorded for this clonotype. This chain links TRBV4-1 with TRBJ2-7, with 10 bases lining up with TRBD1. V lost 3 bases and J lost 10; bases outside the gene matches: 12. Germline lookup yields CDR1 MGHRA and CDR2 YSYEKL. The CDR3 is 15 amino acids. The CDR3 region is CASSQDPGQGPSQYF. The CDR3 coding sequence is TGCGCCAGCAGCCAGGACCCGGGACAGGGGCCCTCCCAGTACTTC.

This chain joins TRBV9 and TRBJ1-3, with D maybe TRBD1 (5 bases). V was trimmed by 5 bases and J by 0 bases, leaving 15 bases between them. The CDR3 is 16 amino acids. Germline V CDR1 and CDR2: SGDLS, YYNGEE. CDR3 sequence reads: CASSLTGIYSGNTIYF. In nucleotides, the CDR3 is TGTGCCAGCAGTTTAACAGGAATCTACTCTGGAAACACCATATATTTT.

The rearrangement joins TRBV7-9 to TRBJ2-1; D perhaps matches TRBD2 (5 bases). Germline V gives CDR1 SEHNR, CDR2 FQNEAQ (reference sequence). V dropped 7 bases and J dropped 0 bases, with 13 bases sitting between them. The CDR3 totals 15 residues. DNA of the CDR3: TGTGCCAGCACCCTAAGCGGAGGCTCCTACAATGAGCAGTTCTTC. Its protein is CASTLSGGSYNEQFF.

Many counts were recorded for this clonotype. The chain joins TRBV20-1 to TRBJ2-3; 11 bases fit TRBD2. V shed 5 bases, J shed 1 base, and the junction held 2 bases outside the gene matches. CDR1 and CDR2 from the germline V gene are DFQATT and SNEGSKA (reference sequence). The CDR3 covers 14 residues. CDR3 sequence reads: CSAWTSGRTDTQYF. The CDR3 DNA follows: TGCAGTGCTTGGACTAGCGGGCGCACAGATACGCAGTATTTT.

The rearrangement joins TRBV12-3 or TRBV12-4 to TRBJ2-3; D is possibly TRBD1 (5 bases). CDR3 size: 13 residues. Trimming cost V 3 bases and J 5 bases, with 9 bases left between them. The CDR3 DNA follows: TGTGCCAGCAGTTTGACAGAACTAGATACGCAGTATTTT. This gives the protein CASSLTELDTQYF.

CDR3 bases: TGCAGTGCTAGAGATGGAGGGACAGGGTCCTACGAGCAGTACTTC. Its translation: CSARDGGTGSYEQYF. The rearrangement joins TRBV20-1 to TRBJ2-7; 9 nucleotides line up with TRBD1. V dropped 0 bases and J dropped 1; count of bases not matched to a gene: 4. The germline V gene has CDR1 DFQATT and CDR2 SNEGSKA (reference sequence). This CDR3 comprises 15 residues.

The V and J genes are TRBV15 and TRBJ2-7, with TRBD1 identical over 7 bases. This CDR3 comprises 13 residues. CDR1 and CDR2 (germline): LNHNV, YYDKDF (reference sequence). Trimming cost V 3 bases and J 6 bases; bases outside gene matches: 5. CDR3 amino acids: CATSRVQGREQYF. In DNA, the CDR3 is TGTGCCACCAGCAGGGTACAGGGGCGCGAGCAGTACTTC. The full variable domain, completed using reference TRBV15 and TRBJ2-7, is DAMVIQNPRYQVTQFGKPVTLSCSQTLNHNVMYWYQQKSSQAPKLLFHYYDKDFNNEADTPDNFQSRRPNTSFCFLDIRSPGLGDTAMYLCATSRVQGREQYFGPGTRLTVT.

This clonotype has just a few counts. V is TRBV4-1 and J is TRBJ2-3; D might be TRBD2 (6 bases). Germline loops: CDR1 MGHRA, CDR2 YSYEKL. V lost 5 bases and J 1 base, leaving 19 bases between the germline ends. The CDR3 totals 17 residues. The CDR3 here is CASSDPGGTIGTDTQYF. The CDR3 DNA sequence: TGCGCCAGCAGCGACCCAGGAGGGACCATCGGCACAGATACGCAGTATTTT.

This clonotype was recorded many times. The J gene is TRBJ1-1, the V gene TRBV5-1, with D unresolved. Germline V CDR1 and CDR2: SGHRS, YFSETQ. V was trimmed by 0 bases and J by 5 bases, leaving 8 bases between them. CDR3 length: 13 amino acids. This CDR3 reads CASSLAGRTEAFF. The DNA for the CDR3 is TGCGCCAGCAGCTTGGCCGGACGGACTGAAGCTTTCTTT.

V is TRBV5-1 and J is TRBJ2-7; D may be TRBD1 (6 bases). V lost 3 bases to trimming and J lost 6 bases, with 10 bases between them. CDR3 length equals 12 residues. Germline V lookup: CDR1 SGHRS, CDR2 YFSETQ. CDR3 loop: CASSSTGSEQYF. For the CDR3, the DNA is TGCGCCAGCAGCTCGACAGGTAGCGAGCAGTACTTC.

This chain links TRBV10-1 with TRBJ2-1; 13 positions agree with TRBD2. The germline gives CDR1 WNHNN, CDR2 SYGVQD (reference sequence). Germline trimming cut 3 bases from V and 5 bases from J; bases unmatched to any gene: 10. This CDR3 has 18 residues. The CDR3 DNA reads TGCGCCAGCAGTGACCCACCCGGGACTAGCGGGATAGACAATGAGCAGTTCTTC. It is translated as CASSDPPGTSGIDNEQFF.

This clonotype was found a few times. The chain couples TRBV12-3 or TRBV12-4 to TRBJ2-1; weak D call: TRBD2 (5 bases). With 4 bases removed from V and 13 bases from J, the gap between germline ends came to 17 bases. The CDR3 sequence is 13 residues long. Written as DNA, the CDR3 is TGTGCCAGCAGTTCGGATGAGAGGGCTTTACAGTTCTTC. It yields the protein CASSSDERALQFF.

The chain couples TRBV27 to TRBJ2-7; D not resolved. Germline loops: CDR1 MNHEY, CDR2 SMNVEV (reference sequence). This CDR3 has 14 amino acids. V was cut by 1 base and J by 3 bases, with 10 bases left in between. The CDR3 nucleotides are TGTGCCAGCAGTTTATTGCCCTCCTACTACGAGCAGTACTTC. Protein: CASSLLPSYYEQYF.

The CDR3 here is CASSFGQGPTDTQYF. CDR3 sequence (DNA): TGTGCCAGCAGTTTCGGACAGGGCCCCACAGATACGCAGTATTTT. The chain employs TRBV12-3 or TRBV12-4 and TRBJ2-3; 8 nucleotides match TRBD1. The CDR3 loop spans 15 amino acids. J was trimmed by 2 bases and V by 3 bases; bases with no gene match: 4.

The chain has TRBV29-1 and TRBJ1-4; unclear D gene. There are 13 residues in the CDR3. The V gene's germline CDR1 is SQVTM and CDR2 ANQGSEA. V was trimmed by 4 bases and J by 5 bases, leaving 11 bases between them. The chain's CDR3 is CSVANSQNEKLFF. The CDR3 nucleotides read TGCAGCGTTGCCAATTCACAGAATGAAAAACTGTTTTTT.

This clonotype occurred many times. Compared with germline, one end of the junction differs, possibly owing to a read error. The rearrangement joins TRBV12-3 or TRBV12-4 to TRBJ2-4, with D possibly being TRBD2 (6 bases). CDR3 length: 14 residues. This CDR3 reads CASSLGLAKNIQYF. The CDR3 DNA is TGTGCCAGTAGTTTGGGACTAGCCAAAAACATTCAGTACTTC.

This clonotype was found a few times. This chain uses TRBV12-3 or TRBV12-4 with TRBJ2-2, with D unresolved. The CDR3 totals 14 residues. Trimming removed 6 bases from V and 5 bases from J, with 13 bases in between. CDR3: CASRAYRGTGELFF. The CDR3 bases are TGTGCCAGCAGGGCATACCGTGGGACCGGGGAGCTGTTTTTT.

The chain is built from TRBV19 and TRBJ2-3; D remains unclear. The ends were cut back, 2 bases at V and 0 bases at J, with 9 bases in the middle. CDR1 and CDR2 (germline): LNHDA, SQIVND (reference sequence). CDR3 length: 15 amino acids. CDR3 residues: CASSIQSGSTDTQYF. For the CDR3, the DNA is TGTGCCAGTAGTATACAATCCGGGAGCACAGATACGCAGTATTTT.

This clonotype was picked up a small number of times. J is TRBJ2-6 and V is TRBV6-5; D unresolved. Germline V gene sequence: CDR1 MNHEY, CDR2 SVGAGI. This CDR3 region has 14 residues. Trimming pared 0 bases from V and 12 bases from J, leaving 12 bases between. The CDR3 reads CASSYSPSPGVLTF. The CDR3, as DNA: TGTGCCAGCAGTTACTCGCCCTCGCCCGGCGTCCTGACTTTC.

The chain combines TRBV11-2 with TRBJ2-7; D unclear. This CDR3 spans 13 amino acids. The V gene lost 1 base and the J gene lost 6 bases, with 10 bases spanning the gap. Looked up from germline, CDR1 is SGHAT and CDR2 is FQNNGV. CDR3 sequence (DNA): TGTGCCAGCAGCTTAGGTTCTGGCCTCGAGCAGTACTTC. It encodes CASSLGSGLEQYF.

This clonotype was counted only a few times. The rearrangement joins TRBV12-3 or TRBV12-4 to TRBJ2-6, with D hard to call. CDR3 length: 15 residues. V dropped 1 base and J dropped 4 bases, with 8 bases sitting between them. The CDR3 DNA reads TGTGCCAGCAGTTTAGTTCTGACCGGGGCCAACGTCCTGACTTTC. Its translation: CASSLVLTGANVLTF.

In its sample, this clonotype was seen a few times. The chain couples TRBV5-1 to TRBJ2-6, with 11 positions matching TRBD1. This CDR3 is 17 amino acids long. With 2 bases clipped from V and 4 bases from J, the junction kept 5 bases outside the gene matches. Germline V gene data show CDR1 as SGHRS and CDR2 as YFSETQ. The CDR3 here is CASSFGTGGGGANVLTF. CDR3 bases: TGCGCCAGCAGCTTCGGGACAGGGGGTGGAGGGGCCAACGTCCTGACTTTC.

The chain links TRBV20-1 to TRBJ2-2; TRBD2 agrees at 10 bases. Germline values: CDR1 DFQATT, CDR2 SNEGSKA (reference sequence). The CDR3 consists of 18 residues. V gave up 3 bases and J gave up 6 bases; unmatched junction bases: 16. The CDR3 loop is CSARGGGLATPLAGELFF. The CDR3 nucleotides are TGCAGTGCTAGGGGCGGGGGACTAGCGACTCCACTTGCCGGGGAGCTGTTTTTT.

J is TRBJ1-5 and V is TRBV24-1; D gene uncertain. This CDR3 has 12 amino acids. Germline V CDR1 and CDR2: KGHDR, SFDVKD. Trimming shortened V by 3 bases and J by 4 bases, and 3 bases separated the two germline ends. CDR3 sequence: CATSDPNQPQHF. CDR3 nucleotide sequence: TGTGCCACCAGTGATCCTAATCAGCCCCAGCATTTT.

The V gene is TRBV7-9, the J gene TRBJ2-3; 8 bases agree with TRBD2. Germline assignment: CDR1 SEHNR and CDR2 FQNEAQ (reference sequence). The CDR3 has 14 residues. V lost 6 bases, J lost 6 bases, and 8 bases stayed unmatched. Here the CDR3 DNA reads TGTGCCAGCAGGGTCGGGGGGGCTACTGATACGCAGTATTTT. It specifies CASRVGGATDTQYF.

This clonotype was counted many times. At one boundary the junction diverges from the germline segment, which might be a read error. The rearrangement links TRBV13 to TRBJ2-3; the D is unclear. Germline values: CDR1 PRHDT, CDR2 FYEKMQ (reference sequence). This CDR3 has 8 amino acids. CDR3: CASSSHDW. CDR3 DNA: TGTGCCAGCAGCTCGCATGACTGG.